Listed below are T cell receptor beta chains from one sample, sequenced in a study of T cell responses to AZD1222 COVID-19 vaccine. Measured with immunoSEQ multiplex PCR; TCRdb has only the in-frame clones, and not every one. The sample includes 110,000 to 150,000 clones, around 92% of them seen just once. Sequenced here: peripheral blood, sampled 28 days after the second AZD1222 dose. These receptors all stem from an adult who received the AZD1222 COVID-19 vaccine. Both conserved end residues are trimmed from each CDR3.

j_gene: TRBJ1-5; v_gene: TRBV12-3/TRBV12-4; CDR3aa: ASSPGNQPQH
j_gene: TRBJ1-2; v_gene: TRBV7-2; CDR3aa: ASSPGVDGYT
j_gene: TRBJ2-3; v_gene: TRBV29-1; CDR3aa: SASGVTDTQY
j_gene: TRBJ2-1; v_gene: TRBV2; CDR3aa: ASREGTGIHEQF
j_gene: TRBJ1-6; v_gene: TRBV15; CDR3aa: ATSNRDRGSPLH
j_gene: TRBJ2-7; v_gene: TRBV7-8; CDR3aa: ASSSGQGSYEQY
j_gene: TRBJ1-1; v_gene: TRBV7-9; CDR3aa: ASSLQGATEAF
j_gene: TRBJ2-1; v_gene: TRBV24-1; CDR3aa: ATSDLESSYNEQF
j_gene: TRBJ2-3; v_gene: TRBV5-5; CDR3aa: ASSALRLAGFPDTQY
j_gene: TRBJ1-1; v_gene: TRBV11-1; CDR3aa: ASSLEGDGNTEAF
j_gene: TRBJ1-2; v_gene: TRBV6-5; CDR3aa: ASSRDRGYYGYT
j_gene: TRBJ2-7; v_gene: TRBV21-1; CDR3aa: ASSHRRGGEQY
j_gene: TRBJ1-4; v_gene: TRBV3-1/TRBV3-2; CDR3aa: ASSQFNRQWKLF
j_gene: TRBJ2-5; v_gene: TRBV9; CDR3aa: ASSVEGRETQY
j_gene: TRBJ1-5; v_gene: TRBV15; CDR3aa: ATSRDREVRNQPQH
j_gene: TRBJ1-2; v_gene: TRBV28; CDR3aa: ASTLGTGGGYT
j_gene: TRBJ2-1; v_gene: TRBV2; CDR3aa: ASSTRGLNNEQF
j_gene: TRBJ1-2; v_gene: TRBV3-1/TRBV3-2; CDR3aa: ASSQEVAGYT
j_gene: TRBJ2-5; v_gene: TRBV27; CDR3aa: ASSLYGSGETQY
j_gene: TRBJ2-7; v_gene: TRBV12-3/TRBV12-4; CDR3aa: ASSSQRAYEQY
j_gene: TRBJ2-1; v_gene: TRBV19; CDR3aa: ASSIGTDSYNEQF
j_gene: TRBJ2-7; v_gene: TRBV5-1; CDR3aa: ASSLPDGAYEQY
j_gene: TRBJ2-7; v_gene: TRBV5-4; CDR3aa: ASSPGTTLDYEQY
j_gene: TRBJ2-1; v_gene: TRBV3-1/TRBV3-2; CDR3aa: ASSQGLEYTRNEQF
j_gene: TRBJ2-7; v_gene: TRBV27; CDR3aa: ASSLGVGPGSYEQY
j_gene: TRBJ1-2; v_gene: TRBV7-2; CDR3aa: ASSLGGQGEDGYT
j_gene: TRBJ1-1; v_gene: TRBV7-8; CDR3aa: ASSWGRQGQCEAF
j_gene: TRBJ1-3; v_gene: TRBV18; CDR3aa: ASSLSQGSSGNTIY
j_gene: TRBJ2-1; v_gene: TRBV28; CDR3aa: ASRGTGGWNEQF